The 21 T cell receptor beta chains given below trace back to one sample, sequenced in a study of vaccination effects on CD4 cells after COVID-19. For these TCRs, the target antigens are not known. The protocol was immunoSEQ multiplex PCR, while the TCRdb copy is restricted to in-frame clones and leaves out a portion. The table has about 41,000 clones, about two thirds seen once. With the ViraFEST assay, the study expanded antigen-specific CD4+ T cells using viral peptide pools, then sequenced them. Subsequent to a culture period of more than 9 days, CD4+ T cells were isolated. According to the study, vaccine recipients showed no prior SARS-CoV-2 infection and negative nucleocapsid antibodies. The sample was CD4+ T cells from PBMCs cultured with HCoV-OC43 spike peptides, taken before COVID-19 vaccination. Noted subset: HCoV-OC43 spike overlapping peptide pool stimulation. These receptors all stem from a human donor who received a COVID-19 vaccine.

V usage is TRBV3-1 (or the pseudogene TRBV3-2) and J usage is TRBJ2-1; the D call may be TRBD1 or TRBD2 (6 bases each). CDR1 is LGHDT, CDR2 YNNKEL, per germline (reference sequence). V was shortened by 4 bases and J by 5 bases, with 18 bases between the two germline ends. The CDR3 length is 16 residues. The CDR3 region is CASSLQHGGLDNEQFF. The CDR3 DNA sequence: TGTGCCAGCAGCCTCCAGCACGGGGGCCTCGACAATGAGCAGTTCTTC.

The rearrangement uses TRBV3-1 (or the pseudogene TRBV3-2) and TRBJ2-1; TRBD1 matches at 7 bases. This CDR3 has 14 amino acids. Germline V gives CDR1 LGHDT, CDR2 YNNKEL (reference sequence). The ends lost 8 bases at V and 0 bases at J; junction bases unmatched: 4. CDR3 amino acids: CASSRGSSYNEQFF. The CDR3 DNA reads TGTGCCAGCTCCAGGGGGAGCTCCTACAATGAGCAGTTCTTC.

This clone was detected a few times. The chain joins TRBV11-2 to TRBJ2-7; no clear D. The CDR3 covers 14 residues. Germline V lookup: CDR1 SGHAT, CDR2 FQNNGV. Trimming removed 4 bases at V and 2 bases at J, with 12 bases between. CDR3 coding DNA: TGTGCCAGCAGCTCCACCGACGGAGCCTACGAGCAGTACTTC. The encoded protein is CASSSTDGAYEQYF.

V is TRBV27 and J is TRBJ1-1; 8 bases agree with TRBD1. Per germline, CDR1 MNHEY and CDR2 SMNVEV (reference sequence). This CDR3 comprises 13 residues. The V segment lost 2 bases and the J segment 10 bases; nucleotides outside the gene matches: 6. The CDR3 coding sequence is TGTGCCAGCAGTTTACAGGGGGCGCGGGGAGCTTTCTTT. Translating it yields CASSLQGARGAFF.

The chain joins TRBV29-1 to TRBJ1-5, with D possibly TRBD1 on 6 matching bases. CDR3 length: 13 residues. Germline V CDR1 and CDR2: SQVTM, ANQGSEA. V was trimmed by 6 bases and J by 0 bases, leaving 9 bases between them. DNA for the CDR3: TGCAGCGTCCAGGGGTATAGCAATCAGCCCCAGCATTTT. Protein sequence: CSVQGYSNQPQHF.

The chain combines TRBV21-1 with TRBJ1-1. TRBV21-1 is labeled a pseudogene. The CDR3 totals 13 residues. In nucleotides, the CDR3 is TGTGCCAGCAGGAAGGGACCGGTACCTGAAGCTTTCTTT. Translation: CASRKGPVPEAFF.

The J gene is TRBJ2-3, the V gene TRBV3-1 (or the pseudogene TRBV3-2); no reliable D call. Germline lookup yields CDR1 LGHDT and CDR2 YNNKEL (reference sequence). This CDR3 is 14 amino acids long. V gave up 1 base and J gave up 2 bases, with 7 bases separating them. CDR3 bases: TGTGCCAGCAGCCAAGTCCTAGTCACAGATACGCAGTATTTT. Its protein is CASSQVLVTDTQYF.

The rearrangement uses TRBV30 and TRBJ1-6, with D possibly matching TRBD1 (6 bases). This CDR3 comprises 11 residues. Germline-derived CDR1 and CDR2 are GTSNPN and SVGIG (reference sequence). Deletions cut 4 bases from V and 10 bases from J, with 8 bases between. DNA for the CDR3: TGTGCCTGGAACAGGGAATCACCCCTCCACTTT. Its protein product is CAWNRESPLHF.

The chain joins TRBV6-5 to TRBJ1-2; no firm D call. The germline gives CDR1 MNHEY, CDR2 SVGAGI. Trimming left V 5 bases short and J 4 bases short, with 11 bases between. This CDR3 has 13 residues. This chain's CDR3 is CASSSGRFYGYTF. Here the CDR3 DNA reads TGTGCCAGCAGTAGTGGCAGATTCTATGGCTACACCTTC.

The chain joins TRBV5-1 to TRBJ1-3; TRBD1 is a possible D gene (5 bases). The V gene's germline CDR1 is SGHRS and CDR2 YFSETQ. Trimming took 3 bases from V and 9 from J, leaving 19 bases between them. The CDR3 is 15 residues long. CDR3: CASSWATEADGTIYF. CDR3 nucleotide sequence: TGCGCCAGCAGCTGGGCGACAGAGGCTGACGGCACCATATATTTT.

This chain joins TRBV5-4 and TRBJ1-2, with TRBD1 matching 7 bases. The CDR3 contains 14 residues. The V segment lost 5 bases and the J segment 4 bases; nucleotides outside the gene matches: 8. CDR1 and CDR2 from the germline V gene are SGHNT and YYREEE (reference sequence). The chain's CDR3 is CASSTGTEVYGYTF. The CDR3 nucleotides are TGTGCCAGCAGTACCGGGACAGAGGTCTATGGCTACACCTTC. Full variable domain (rest looked up from reference TRBV5-4 and TRBJ1-2): ETGVTQSPTHLIKTRGQQVTLRCSSQSGHNTVSWYQQALGQGPQFIFQYYREEENGRGNFPPRFSGLQFPNYSSELNVNALELDDSALYLCASSTGTEVYGYTFGSGTRLTVV.

V usage is TRBV28 and J usage is TRBJ1-1, with D perhaps TRBD1 (5 bases). In germline, CDR1 is MDHEN, CDR2 SYDVKM. V dropped 6 bases and J dropped 0 bases, with 17 bases sitting between them. This CDR3 comprises 16 residues. The CDR3 nucleotides read TGTGCCAGCAGCCCACCCGCCGGGACTGTGAACACTGAAGCTTTCTTT. Translated: CASSPPAGTVNTEAFF.

This sequence joins TRBV19 and TRBJ2-1, with TRBD2 matching 10 bases. V shed 7 bases, J shed 3 bases, and the junction held 3 bases outside the gene matches. The CDR3 runs to 14 residues. Germline V gene sequence: CDR1 LNHDA, CDR2 SQIVND (reference sequence). The CDR3 spells CASTLAGVYNEQFF. CDR3 nucleotides: TGTGCCAGTACCCTAGCGGGGGTCTACAATGAGCAGTTCTTC.

The CDR3 nucleotides are TGTGCCACCAGTGATTGGACAGGGTCTGAAGCTTTCTTT. This codes for CATSDWTGSEAFF. The J gene is TRBJ1-1, the V gene TRBV24-1; TRBD1 matches 8 bases. J gave up 6 bases and V 2 bases, and 1 base lay outside the gene matches. Germline CDR1 and CDR2: KGHDR and SFDVKD. This CDR3 contains 13 residues.

V and J are TRBV7-2 and TRBJ1-1, with D tentatively TRBD1 (5 bases). Trimming took 1 base from V and 7 from J, leaving 16 bases between them. The CDR3 extends over 15 amino acids. Per the germline V gene, CDR1 is SGHTA and CDR2 is FQGNSA. The CDR3 protein is CASSLDRIQGVEAFF. The CDR3 DNA follows: TGTGCCAGCAGCTTAGACCGAATTCAGGGCGTTGAAGCTTTCTTT.

This clone was found once. The chain joins TRBV5-1 to TRBJ1-5; D gene ambiguous. V was pared by 4 bases and J by 2 bases, with 10 bases between. The CDR3 sequence is 14 residues long. Germline loops: CDR1 SGHRS, CDR2 YFSETQ. CDR3 DNA sequence: TGCGCCAGCAGCCGGTCCGGGGGCAATCAGCCCCAGCATTTT. It yields the protein CASSRSGGNQPQHF.

This sequence joins TRBV5-4 and TRBJ2-3, with D perhaps TRBD2 (5 bases). Between the trimmed V and J ends, which lost 2 bases and 2 bases, there was a span of 9 bases. CDR3 length: 14 amino acids. Germline-derived CDR1 and CDR2 are SGHNT and YYREEE (reference sequence). The CDR3 sequence is CASSFWGVTDTQYF. Written as DNA, the CDR3 is TGTGCCAGCAGCTTCTGGGGAGTCACAGATACGCAGTATTTT.

This clone is medium-sized. The chain joins TRBV5-4 to TRBJ1-2; 9 positions match TRBD1. This CDR3 is built from 15 residues. Trimming removed 2 bases from V and 6 bases from J; junction bases left unmatched: 8. CDR1 is SGHNT and CDR2 is YYREEE in the germline V gene (reference sequence). The DNA of the CDR3 is TGTGCCAGCAGCTTCCCTCCGGGACAGGGCGATGGCTACACCTTC. Translated: CASSFPPGQGDGYTF.

This clone was counted only a few times. The sample carries other DNA sequences with the same CDR3. The chain links TRBV30 to TRBJ1-2; D unclear. The germline V gene encodes CDR1 GTSNPN and CDR2 SVGIG (reference sequence). The V gene lost 4 bases and the J gene lost 6 bases, with 0 bases spanning the gap. The CDR3 spans 8 residues. The CDR3 nucleotides are TGTGCCTGGAATGGCTACACCTTC. This sequence encodes CAWNGYTF. The variable domain in full, completed from reference TRBV30 and TRBJ1-2, reads SQTIHQWPATLVQPVGSPLSLECTVEGTSNPNLYWYRQAAGRGLQLLFYSVGIGQISSEVPQNLSASRPQDRQFILSSKKLLLSDSGFYLCAWNGYTFGSGTRLTVV.

In this sample, this clone turned up a few times. This chain links TRBV6-5 with TRBJ1-6; D not certain. The CDR3 runs to 13 residues. Trimming stripped 7 bases from V and 4 bases from J, with 8 bases between. Germline loops: CDR1 MNHEY, CDR2 SVGAGI. CDR3 sequence (DNA): TGTGCCAGCAAACGGGCGTATAATTCACCCCTCCACTTT. Its translation is CASKRAYNSPLHF.

The CDR3 spells CASSLQGILDTIYF. The CDR3 DNA reads TGTGCCAGCAGCTTACAGGGGATTCTTGACACCATATATTTT. V usage is TRBV7-9 and J usage is TRBJ1-3, with a possible D match to TRBD1 (6 bases). This CDR3 has 14 residues. Deletions cut 2 bases from V and 8 bases from J, with 13 bases between. The germline gives CDR1 SEHNR, CDR2 FQNEAQ (reference sequence).